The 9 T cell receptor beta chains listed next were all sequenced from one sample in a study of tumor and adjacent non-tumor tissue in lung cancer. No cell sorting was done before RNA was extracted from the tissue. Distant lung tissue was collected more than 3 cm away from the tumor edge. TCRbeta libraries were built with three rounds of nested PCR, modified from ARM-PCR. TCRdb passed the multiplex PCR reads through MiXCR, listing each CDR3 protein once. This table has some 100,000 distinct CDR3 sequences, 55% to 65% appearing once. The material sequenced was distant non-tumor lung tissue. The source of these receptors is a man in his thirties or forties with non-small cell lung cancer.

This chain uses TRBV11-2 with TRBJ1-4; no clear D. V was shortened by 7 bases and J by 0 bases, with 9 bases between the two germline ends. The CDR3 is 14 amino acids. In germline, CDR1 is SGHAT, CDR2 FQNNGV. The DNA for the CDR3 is TGTGCCAGCAACAGCCGGGCAACTAATGAAAAACTGTTTTTT. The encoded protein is CASNSRATNEKLFF.

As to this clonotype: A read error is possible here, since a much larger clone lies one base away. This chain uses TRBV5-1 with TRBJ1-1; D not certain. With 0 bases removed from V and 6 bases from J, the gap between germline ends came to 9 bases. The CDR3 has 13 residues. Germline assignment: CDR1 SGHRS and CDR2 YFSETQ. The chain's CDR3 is CASSLAGSAEAFF. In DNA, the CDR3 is TGCGCCAGCAGCTTGGCGGGTAGCGCTGAAGCTTTCTTT.

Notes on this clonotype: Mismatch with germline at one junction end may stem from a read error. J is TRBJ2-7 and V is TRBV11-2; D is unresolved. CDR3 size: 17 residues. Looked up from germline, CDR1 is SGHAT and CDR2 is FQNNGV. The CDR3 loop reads CAISPLGSARNDCEQYF. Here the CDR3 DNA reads TGTGCCATCAGCCCTTTGGGTTCAGCGAGGAACGACTGCGAGCAGTACTTC.

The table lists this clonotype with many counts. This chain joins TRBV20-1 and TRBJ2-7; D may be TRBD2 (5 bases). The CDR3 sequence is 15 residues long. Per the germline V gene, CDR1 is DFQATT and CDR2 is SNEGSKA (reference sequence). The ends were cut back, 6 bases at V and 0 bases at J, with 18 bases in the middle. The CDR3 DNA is TGCAGTGCCGGAGGAGTCGGCGGGTTCTCCTACGAGCAGTACTTC. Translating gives CSAGGVGGFSYEQYF.

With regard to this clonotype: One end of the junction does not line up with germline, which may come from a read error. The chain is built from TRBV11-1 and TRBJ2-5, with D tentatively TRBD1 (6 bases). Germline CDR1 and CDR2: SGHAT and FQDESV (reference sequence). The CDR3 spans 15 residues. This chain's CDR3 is CASSLDSGVGETHYF. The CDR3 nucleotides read TGTGCCAGCAGCCTCGACTCAGGGGTAGGCGAGACCCACTACTTC.

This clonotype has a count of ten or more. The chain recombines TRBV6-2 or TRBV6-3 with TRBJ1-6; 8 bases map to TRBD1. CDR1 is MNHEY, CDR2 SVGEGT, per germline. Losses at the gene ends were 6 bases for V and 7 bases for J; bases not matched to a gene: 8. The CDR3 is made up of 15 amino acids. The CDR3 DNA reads TGTGCCAGCAGGACCGGGACAGGAACAAATTCACCCCTCCACTTT. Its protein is CASRTGTGTNSPLHF.

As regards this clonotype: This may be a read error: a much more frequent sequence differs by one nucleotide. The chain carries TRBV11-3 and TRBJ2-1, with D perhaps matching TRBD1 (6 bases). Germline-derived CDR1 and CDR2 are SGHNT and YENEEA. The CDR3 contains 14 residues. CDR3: CTSSPWTDDNEQLF. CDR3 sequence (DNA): TGTACCAGCAGCCCGTGGACAGATGACAATGAGCAGTTATTC.

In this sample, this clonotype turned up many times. The CDR3 DNA reads as TGCAGTGCTAGAGAGAGGGGACTAGCGGGAGGAGAGACCCAGTACTTC. Protein sequence: CSARERGLAGGETQYF. The rearrangement links TRBV20-1 to TRBJ2-5; 15 nucleotides agree with TRBD2. The V gene end was trimmed by 0 bases and the J gene end by 4 bases; junction bases not matched to a gene: 3. This CDR3 spans 16 amino acids. Per germline, CDR1 DFQATT and CDR2 SNEGSKA (reference sequence).

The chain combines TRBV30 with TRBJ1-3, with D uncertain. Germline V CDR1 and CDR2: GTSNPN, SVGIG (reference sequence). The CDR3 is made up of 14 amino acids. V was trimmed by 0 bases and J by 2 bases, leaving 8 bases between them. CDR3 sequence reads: CAWSVSEAGNTIYF. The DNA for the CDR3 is TGTGCCTGGAGTGTGTCAGAGGCTGGAAACACCATATATTTT.